Here is one TCR beta chain with its context. Its target is not known. These data belong to a study of cytomegalovirus exposure and HLA in healthy donors. 13 Jbeta primers and 60 Vbeta primers were used for the PCR. Using immunoSEQ multiplex PCR, the repertoire was profiled, and TCRdb retains in-frame clones only, with some absent. The sample yields approximately 160,000 clones, 60% to 80% seen once. Study-wide results and limits: Presence/absence analyses rested on an assumption that sequencing depth was roughly uniform across donors.

Sequenced material: PBMCs. This sequence was found in a woman in her forties or fifties in good health and CMV-seropositive.

The CDR3 region is CASHRDRGYNEQFF. In DNA, the CDR3 is TGTGCCAGCCATCGGGACAGGGGATACAATGAGCAGTTCTTC. The chain employs TRBV18 and TRBJ2-1, with 10 bases identical to TRBD1. The trim removed 8 bases at V and 4 bases at J, leaving 5 bases unmatched. Germline-derived CDR1 and CDR2 are KGHSH and LQKENI. The CDR3 is made up of 14 amino acids.